This T cell receptor (beta chain) was documented in a study of regulatory T cells in long-lasting Graves disease. Overall study findings and caveats: Analyses excluded thyroid tissue, covering peripheral blood alone. When disease was persistent, TRBV28, TRBJ1-2 and TRBJ2-5 were the favored segments.

Between the trimmed V and J ends, which lost 4 bases and 2 bases, there was a span of 12 bases. The CDR3 is 13 amino acids. From germline, CDR1 is SQVTM and CDR2 ANQGSEA. Time point reported: persistent/refractory GD, antithyroid drugs over 5 years with positive TRAb. Construction of the TCR library relied on RNA isolated from PBMCs. Blood from the periphery, around 9 milliliters in all, was drawn into EDTA tubes. HTBI primers from iRepertoire and Arm-PCR of CDR3 regions yielded the TCR beta libraries. From the multiplex PCR reads, TCRdb called clonotypes with MiXCR, one entry per CDR3 protein. The repertoire consists of around 500,000 distinct CDR3 sequences, with more than 20% occurring once and the leading ten covering approximately 7.8%. This clonotype came up a few times. The antigen is unknown.

This receptor was obtained from a female donor with Graves disease. Material: peripheral blood mononuclear cells (PBMCs), obtained when the disease was refractory, from a patient treated with antithyroid drugs. The chain couples TRBV29-1 to TRBJ2-7; D gene unclear. The DNA of the CDR3 is TGCAGCGTTGTATCCGGCGTTACCTACGAGCAGTACTTC. Translated, it gives CSVVSGVTYEQYF.